The 2 T cell receptor beta chains below all came from one sample that was sequenced in a study of early T cells in non-severe SARS-CoV-2 infection (dated by TCRdb to about 2021). The library was produced with 5' RACE. The run used a NextSeq 500. Starting from the raw public reads, TCRdb applied fastp trimming at Q25, assembled clones with MiXCR and retained in-frame beta chains. Duplicate CDR3 protein sequences are folded into a single record with the most common DNA and genes. Within this sample are roughly 34,000 distinct CDR3 sequences, with roughly 6.8% of them counted one time only. The biggest ten clones account for more than 20% of the sample. The specimen was whole blood, collected at baseline. All receptors derive from an adult who was a healthcare worker with PCR-confirmed SARS-CoV-2 infection or an uninfected control (not recorded which).

This clonotype was picked up many times. This chain uses TRBV24-1 with TRBJ1-4; TRBD1 matches 8 bases. This CDR3 has 14 residues. Germline assignment: CDR1 KGHDR and CDR2 SFDVKD. V dropped 5 bases and J dropped 5; count of bases not matched to a gene: 3. The CDR3 nucleotides read TGTGCCACCAGTGCCGGGACAGGCAATGAAAAACTGTTTTTT. Translating gives CATSAGTGNEKLFF.

This clonotype was seen a handful of times. The V call is TRBV24-1, the J call TRBJ2-7, with D hard to call. The CDR3 loop spans 13 amino acids. Looked up from germline, CDR1 is KGHDR and CDR2 is SFDVKD. Trimming removed 3 bases from V and 7 bases from J, with 12 bases in between. DNA for the CDR3: TGTGCCACCAGTGATCTGGTAGACCCTGAGCAGTACTTC. Residues: CATSDLVDPEQYF.